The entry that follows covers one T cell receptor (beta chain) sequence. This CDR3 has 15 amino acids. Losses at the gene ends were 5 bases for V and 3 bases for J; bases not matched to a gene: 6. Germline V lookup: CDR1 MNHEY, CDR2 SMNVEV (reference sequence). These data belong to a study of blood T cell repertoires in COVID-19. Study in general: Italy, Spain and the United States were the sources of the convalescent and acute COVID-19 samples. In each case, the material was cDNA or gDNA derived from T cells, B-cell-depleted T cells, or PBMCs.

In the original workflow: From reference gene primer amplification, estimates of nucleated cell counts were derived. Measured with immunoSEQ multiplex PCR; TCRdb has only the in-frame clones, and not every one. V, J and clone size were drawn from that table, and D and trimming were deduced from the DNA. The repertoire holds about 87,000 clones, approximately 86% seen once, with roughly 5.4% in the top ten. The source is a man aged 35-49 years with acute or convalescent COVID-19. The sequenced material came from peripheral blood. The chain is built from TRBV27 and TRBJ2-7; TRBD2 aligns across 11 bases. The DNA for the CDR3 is TGTGCCAGCAGTACCCTAGCGGGGGGAATCTACGAGCAGTACTTC. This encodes CASSTLAGGIYEQYF.